This T cell receptor beta chain was found in a study of blood T cell repertoires in COVID-19. Background on the study: PBMCs, B-cell-depleted T cells, or T cells were the source of the cDNA or gDNA that made up the material.

Only one count was recorded for this clone. Participant age was roughly 18 to 100 years, and participants resided in about two dozen US areas. The CDR3 consists of 14 residues. V shed 6 bases, J shed 6 bases, and the junction held 8 bases outside the gene matches. Germline lookup yields CDR1 SNHLY and CDR2 FYNNEI. Assay used: immunoSEQ multiplex PCR; TCRdb lists only in-frame clones, some missing. Seen here are roughly 230,000 clones, 65% to 85% observed once, and the top ten hold roughly 3.2%. The rearrangement uses TRBV2 and TRBJ2-1; 7 positions match TRBD2. This receptor was identified in a man aged 50 to 59 who had recovered from COVID-19. Sequenced input: PBMCs or T cells enriched from blood (not recorded which). This CDR3 reads CASRGGSVVNEQFF. The CDR3 DNA follows: TGTGCCAGCAGGGGAGGGTCAGTCGTCAATGAGCAGTTCTTC.